This TCR beta chain was profiled in a study of identical twins. Study-wide findings and caveats: Excess low generation probability was seen in twin-shared out-of-frame alpha sequences.

The CDR3 is 17 residues long. The germline V gene has CDR1 LGHNT and CDR2 FRNRAP. V gave up 4 bases and J gave up 4 bases, with 20 bases separating them. Each CDR3 protein gets one entry after TCRdb re-called the 5' RACE reads with MiXCR. Of about 190,000 distinct CDR3 sequences listed, approximately 16% were seen once; the top ten hold about 38%. As to this clonotype: Its target is not known.

The sample was also linked to a second study, of T cells expressing NK-cell markers.

Sample: CD8+ T cells sorted from blood. The source is a woman aged 18-30 years in good health. V is TRBV12-5 and J is TRBJ2-1; a possible D gene is TRBD1 (6 bases). CDR3 sequence: CASGSPGTQGPYNEQFF. The DNA for the CDR3 is TGTGCTAGTGGTTCCCCGGGTACCCAGGGGCCTTACAATGAGCAGTTCTTC.